This T cell receptor beta chain emerged from a study of shared clonotypes between healthy human individuals. The CDR3 extends over 16 amino acids. The germline CDR1 and CDR2 sequences are MGHRA and YSYEKL. Trimming at V came to 0 bases and at J to 3 bases, leaving 4 bases not matched to a gene. CD8 cells classed as naive were CD45RO-negative and positively selected for CCR7, excluding terminally differentiated effector memory CD45RA+ cells. Study-wide findings and caveats: Some naive CD4 clonotypes, about 5%, turned up in common across several donors.

Several immunoSEQ 96-well plates shared each subset's DNA, each plate a replicate. Clones were read by immunoSEQ multiplex PCR, and TCRdb kept only the in-frame ones, dropping some. This repertoire shows about 680,000 clones, about 91% found once; its top ten account for nearly 25%. Concerning this clone itself: Its antigen is unknown.

The receptor's source is a man younger than 45 in good health. The specimen was naive CD8+ T cells sorted from blood. The chain uses TRBV4-1 and TRBJ2-1; 8 bases map to TRBD2. The CDR3 DNA reads TGCGCCAGCAGCCAAGAGGCGGGAGGTATCTACAATGAGCAGTTCTTC. It encodes CASSQEAGGIYNEQFF.